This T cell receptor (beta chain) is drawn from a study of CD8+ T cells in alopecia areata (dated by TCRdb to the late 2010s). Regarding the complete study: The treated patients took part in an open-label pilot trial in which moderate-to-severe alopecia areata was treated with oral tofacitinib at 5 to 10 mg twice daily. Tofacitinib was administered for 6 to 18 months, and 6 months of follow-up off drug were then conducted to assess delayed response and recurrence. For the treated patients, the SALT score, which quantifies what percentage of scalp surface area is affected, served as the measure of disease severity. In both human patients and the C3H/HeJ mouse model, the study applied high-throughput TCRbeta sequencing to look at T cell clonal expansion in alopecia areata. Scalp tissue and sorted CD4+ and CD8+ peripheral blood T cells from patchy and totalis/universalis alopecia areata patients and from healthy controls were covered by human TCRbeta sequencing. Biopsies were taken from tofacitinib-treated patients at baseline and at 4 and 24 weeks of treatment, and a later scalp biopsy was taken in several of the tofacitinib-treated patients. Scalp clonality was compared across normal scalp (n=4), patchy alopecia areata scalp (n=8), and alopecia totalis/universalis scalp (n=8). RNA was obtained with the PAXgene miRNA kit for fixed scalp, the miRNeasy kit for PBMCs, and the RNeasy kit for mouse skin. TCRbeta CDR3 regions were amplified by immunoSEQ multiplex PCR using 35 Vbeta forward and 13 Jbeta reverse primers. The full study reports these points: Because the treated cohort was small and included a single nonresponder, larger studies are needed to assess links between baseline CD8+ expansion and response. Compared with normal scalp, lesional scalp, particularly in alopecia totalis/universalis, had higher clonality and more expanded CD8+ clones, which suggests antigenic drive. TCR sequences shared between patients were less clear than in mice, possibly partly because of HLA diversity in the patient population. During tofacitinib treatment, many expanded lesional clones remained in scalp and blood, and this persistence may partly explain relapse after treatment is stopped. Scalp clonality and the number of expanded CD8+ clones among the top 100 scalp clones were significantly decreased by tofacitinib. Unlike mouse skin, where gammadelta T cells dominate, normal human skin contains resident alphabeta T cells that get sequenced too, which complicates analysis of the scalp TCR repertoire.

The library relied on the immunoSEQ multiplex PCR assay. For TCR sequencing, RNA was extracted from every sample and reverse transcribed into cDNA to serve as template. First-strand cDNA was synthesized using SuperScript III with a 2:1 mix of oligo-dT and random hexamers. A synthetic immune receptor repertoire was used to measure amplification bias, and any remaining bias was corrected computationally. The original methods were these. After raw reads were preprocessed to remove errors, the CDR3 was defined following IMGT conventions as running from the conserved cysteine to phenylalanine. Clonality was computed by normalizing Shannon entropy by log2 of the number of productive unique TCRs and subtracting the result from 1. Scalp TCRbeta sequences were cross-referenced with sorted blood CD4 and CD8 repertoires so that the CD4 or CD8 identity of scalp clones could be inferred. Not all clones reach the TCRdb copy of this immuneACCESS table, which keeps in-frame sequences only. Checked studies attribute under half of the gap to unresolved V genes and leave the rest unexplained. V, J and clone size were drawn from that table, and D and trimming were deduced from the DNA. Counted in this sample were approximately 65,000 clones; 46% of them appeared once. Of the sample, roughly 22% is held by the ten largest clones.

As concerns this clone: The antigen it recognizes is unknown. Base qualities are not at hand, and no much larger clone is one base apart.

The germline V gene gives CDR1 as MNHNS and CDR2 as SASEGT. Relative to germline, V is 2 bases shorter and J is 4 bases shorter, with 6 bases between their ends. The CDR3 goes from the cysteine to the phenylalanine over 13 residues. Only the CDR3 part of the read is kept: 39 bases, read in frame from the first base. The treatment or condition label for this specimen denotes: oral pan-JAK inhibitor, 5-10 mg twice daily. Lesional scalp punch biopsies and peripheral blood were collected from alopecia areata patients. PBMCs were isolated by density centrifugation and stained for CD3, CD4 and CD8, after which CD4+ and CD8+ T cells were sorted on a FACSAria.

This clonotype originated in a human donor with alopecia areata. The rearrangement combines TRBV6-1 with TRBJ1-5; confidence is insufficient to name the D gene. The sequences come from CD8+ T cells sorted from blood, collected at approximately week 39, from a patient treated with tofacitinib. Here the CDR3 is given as CASSEFKNQPQHF. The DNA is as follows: TGTGCCAGCAGTGAATTCAAGAATCAGCCCCAGCATTTT.